This TCR beta chain was sequenced in a study of blood T cell repertoires in COVID-19. About the research overall: Acute-phase and convalescent COVID-19 samples originated in the United States, Italy and Spain.

This table comes from immunoSEQ multiplex PCR, and its TCRdb copy is limited to in-frame clones, with some not included. This repertoire shows 200,000 to 300,000 clones, over 75% found once; its top ten account for 3.1%. Ages ranged from about 18 to 89 years, with residence in approximately 23 US areas. Sequenced material: PBMCs or T cells enriched from blood (not recorded which). The receptor was derived from a woman in her forties who had been exposed to COVID-19.

Written as DNA, the CDR3 is TGTGCCAGCAGCTCAAGGGGACAGAACGCACCCCTCCACTTT. Translated, it gives CASSSRGQNAPLHF. The chain has TRBV7-9 and TRBJ1-6, with 7 positions matching TRBD1. The CDR3 is 14 residues long. J lost 11 bases, V lost 4 bases, and 8 bases had no gene match. Germline V gene data show CDR1 as SEHNR and CDR2 as FQNEAQ (reference sequence).